The 18 T cell receptor beta chains below all came from one sample that was sequenced in a study of T-cell memory formation after mild COVID-19. TCRdb re-called the 5' RACE reads through MiXCR, storing one row per CDR3 protein. This table has under 110,000 distinct CDR3 sequences, over 10% appearing once. Sequencing input: PBMCs or a T cell subset sorted from them (not recorded which). Receptor source: an adult woman who had mild COVID-19 (a few samples of this study predate the infection). Cell type and time point are not known.

The table lists this clonotype with a few counts. V is TRBV5-1 and J is TRBJ2-7; D is ambiguous. V shed 2 bases and J shed 7 bases, with 10 bases lying between them. The CDR3 extends over 12 amino acids. The germline gives CDR1 SGHRS, CDR2 YFSETQ. CDR3 loop: CASSFPDGEQYF. DNA for the CDR3: TGCGCCAGCAGCTTCCCCGATGGGGAGCAGTACTTC.

This clonotype was recorded a few times. V is TRBV20-1 and J is TRBJ2-2, with no clear D. Germline-derived CDR1 and CDR2 are DFQATT and SNEGSKA (reference sequence). This CDR3 region has 16 residues. The V and J ends lost 0 bases and 0 bases respectively, with 11 bases between them. CDR3 sequence reads: CSARDTSVTNTGELFF. The CDR3 bases are TGCAGTGCTAGAGATACATCGGTGACGAACACCGGGGAGCTGTTTTTT.

The genes are TRBV23-1 and TRBJ2-1; D ambiguous. TRBV23-1 is marked as an open reading frame, function uncertain. The V end was cut by 0 bases, the J end by 12 bases, with 15 bases between. CDR3 length: 14 amino acids. As DNA, the CDR3 is TGCGCCAGCAGTCAATCGAGGACCCTATCCCCGCAGTTCTTC. Amino acid sequence: CASSQSRTLSPQFF.

CDR3 coding DNA: TGTGCCAGCAGCTTGTCCAGGGAGGCCTACGAGCAGTACTTC. This sequence encodes CASSLSREAYEQYF. The gene calls are TRBV7-2 and TRBJ2-7; a weak D match, TRBD2 (6 bases). V dropped 3 bases and J dropped 2 bases, with 11 bases sitting between them. Germline-derived CDR1 and CDR2 are SGHTA and FQGNSA. This CDR3 has 14 amino acids.

This clonotype has only a few counts. V is TRBV29-1 and J is TRBJ2-7; TRBD1 agrees at 10 bases. The germline gives CDR1 SQVTM, CDR2 ANQGSEA. This CDR3 is built from 13 residues. With V trimmed by 7 bases and J by 5 bases, 8 bases remained unmatched. The CDR3 is CSGGTGVINEQYF. In DNA, the CDR3 is TGCAGCGGGGGGACAGGGGTCATCAACGAGCAGTACTTC.

This clonotype came up a few times. V and J are TRBV30 and TRBJ1-2; possibly TRBD1 for D (5 bases). CDR1 and CDR2 from the germline V gene are GTSNPN and SVGIG (reference sequence). V gave up 2 bases and J gave up 3 bases, with 19 bases separating them. CDR3 length: 16 amino acids. The CDR3 coding sequence is TGTGCCTGGAGTCTGGTCCCGGGGCCCGAGCACTATGGCTACACCTTC. Translation gives CAWSLVPGPEHYGYTF.

The CDR3 nucleotides are TGTGCCACCAGTGACCCGTTGAACACTGAAGCTTTCTTT. It is translated as CATSDPLNTEAFF. This chain links TRBV24-1 with TRBJ1-1; D call uncertain. The germline gives CDR1 KGHDR, CDR2 SFDVKD. V lost 4 bases, J lost 0 bases, and 5 bases lay in between. This CDR3 has 13 residues.

This clonotype has just a few counts. This chain uses TRBV7-9 with TRBJ2-1; D is perhaps TRBD2 (6 bases). Germline V CDR1 and CDR2: SEHNR, FQNEAQ (reference sequence). Trimming stripped 3 bases from V and 6 bases from J, with 9 bases between. This CDR3 has 13 amino acids. CDR3 nucleotide sequence: TGTGCCAGCAGCTTCGGGGGTCCCAATGAGCAGTTCTTC. It codes for CASSFGGPNEQFF.

The V and J genes are TRBV12-3 or TRBV12-4 and TRBJ2-7; 9 bases match TRBD1. This CDR3 has 15 residues. V trimming: 6 bases; J trimming: 1 base; junction bases outside the gene matches: 7. In DNA, the CDR3 is TGTGCCAGCAGCTTGGGACAGGGAAGGTCCTACGAGCAGTACTTC. This translates into CASSLGQGRSYEQYF.

In this sample, this clonotype turned up a few times. The gene calls are TRBV12-3 or TRBV12-4 and TRBJ2-3; perhaps TRBD1 as D (5 bases). The V gene lost 4 bases and the J gene lost 3 bases, with 11 bases spanning the gap. This CDR3 contains 14 residues. CDR3 amino acids: CASSSLTDTDTQYF. Written as DNA, the CDR3 is TGTGCCAGCAGTTCCTTGACAGATACAGATACGCAGTATTTT.

In this sample, this clonotype turned up many times. This chain joins TRBV6-6 and TRBJ2-7; D is unresolved. The CDR3 runs 13 residues. CDR1 is MNHNY, CDR2 SVGAGI, per germline (reference sequence). Deletions cut 1 base from V and 3 bases from J, with 7 bases between. The CDR3 spells CASSYLGFYEQYF. The CDR3 nucleotides read TGTGCCAGCAGTTACTTAGGCTTCTACGAGCAGTACTTC.

V is TRBV6-5 and J is TRBJ2-1; 7 bases are a match to TRBD1. Germline-derived CDR1 and CDR2 are MNHEY and SVGAGI. The length of the CDR3 is 15 residues. The V and J ends lost 6 bases and 4 bases, in that order; junction bases with no gene match: 9. The CDR3 nucleotides are TGTGCCAGCAGCCGGATGGGGGACAGTTACAATGAGCAGTTCTTC. Translating it yields CASSRMGDSYNEQFF.

Ten or more counts support this clonotype. The chain is built from TRBV12-3 or TRBV12-4 and TRBJ2-3; tentatively, D is TRBD2 (5 bases). The length of the CDR3 is 14 residues. V was shortened by 6 bases and J by 6 bases, with 16 bases between the two germline ends. In DNA form, the CDR3 reads TGTGCCAGCAGGGGGAGTACGAGTGGGGATACGCAGTATTTT. Its translation is CASRGSTSGDTQYF.

The sample holds a few counts of this clonotype. The chain recombines TRBV5-6 with TRBJ2-5; 9 nucleotides align to TRBD2. This CDR3 has 14 residues. Looked up from germline, CDR1 is SGHDT and CDR2 is YYEEEE. The J segment lost 2 bases and the V segment lost 4 bases, leaving 3 bases of the junction unmatched. Here the CDR3 DNA reads TGTGCCAGCAGCGTGGGACTAGCTCAAGAGACCCAGTACTTC. It encodes CASSVGLAQETQYF. Based on the CDR3 plus reference TRBV5-6 and TRBJ2-5, the full variable domain is DAGVTQSPTHLIKTRGQQVTLRCSPKSGHDTVSWYQQALGQGPQFIFQYYEEEERQRGNFPDRFSGHQFPNYSSELNVNALLLGDSALYLCASSVGLAQETQYFGPGTRLLVL.

The chain recombines TRBV11-2 with TRBJ2-1; TRBD1 aligns across 7 bases. This CDR3 region has 14 residues. J lost 7 bases, V lost 1 base, and 4 bases had no gene match. Germline V gene data show CDR1 as SGHAT and CDR2 as FQNNGV. The CDR3 protein is CASSLGDRENEQFF. The CDR3 DNA reads TGTGCCAGCAGCTTAGGCGACAGGGAAAATGAGCAGTTCTTC.

The chain has TRBV6-5 and TRBJ2-1; 11 bases line up with TRBD2. The ends lost 2 bases at V and 5 bases at J; junction bases unmatched: 2. Germline V gene sequence: CDR1 MNHEY, CDR2 SVGAGI. This CDR3 region has 15 residues. The CDR3 reads CASSYLAGGHNEQFF. The CDR3 DNA is TGTGCCAGCAGTTACCTAGCGGGGGGCCACAATGAGCAGTTCTTC.

The V and J genes are TRBV4-1 and TRBJ1-2; no firm D call. Per germline, CDR1 MGHRA and CDR2 YSYEKL. The length of the CDR3 is 15 residues. V lost 1 base to trimming and J lost 4 bases, with 13 bases between them. The CDR3 is CASSQAGSGFYGYTF. The CDR3 DNA reads TGCGCCAGCAGCCAAGCTGGGTCCGGGTTCTATGGCTACACCTTC.

The rearrangement joins TRBV18 to TRBJ2-2; 8 nucleotides line up with TRBD1. CDR1 KGHSH and CDR2 LQKENI come from the germline V gene. V shed 2 bases, J shed 4 bases, and the junction held 9 bases outside the gene matches. The CDR3 length is 17 residues. The CDR3: CASSPGQGRIGTGELFF. In nucleotides, the CDR3 is TGTGCCAGCTCACCAGGACAGGGACGGATTGGCACCGGGGAGCTGTTTTTT.